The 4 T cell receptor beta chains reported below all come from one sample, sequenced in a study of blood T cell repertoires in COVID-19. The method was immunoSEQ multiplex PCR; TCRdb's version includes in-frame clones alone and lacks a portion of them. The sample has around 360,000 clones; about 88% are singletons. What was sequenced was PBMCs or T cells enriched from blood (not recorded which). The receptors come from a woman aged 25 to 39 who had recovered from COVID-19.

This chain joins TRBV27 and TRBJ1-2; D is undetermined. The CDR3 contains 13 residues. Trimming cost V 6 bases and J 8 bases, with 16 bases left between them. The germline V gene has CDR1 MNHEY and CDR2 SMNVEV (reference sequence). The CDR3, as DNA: TGTGCCAGCAGCCTCGGGGTTTTCGGAGGCTACACCTTC. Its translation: CASSLGVFGGYTF.

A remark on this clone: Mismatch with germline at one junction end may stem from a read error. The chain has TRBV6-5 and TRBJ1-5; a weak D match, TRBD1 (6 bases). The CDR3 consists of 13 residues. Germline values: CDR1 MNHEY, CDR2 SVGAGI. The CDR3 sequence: CAGRTASNQPQHF. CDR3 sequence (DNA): TGTGCCGGCAGGACAGCTAGCAATCAGCCCCAGCATTTT.

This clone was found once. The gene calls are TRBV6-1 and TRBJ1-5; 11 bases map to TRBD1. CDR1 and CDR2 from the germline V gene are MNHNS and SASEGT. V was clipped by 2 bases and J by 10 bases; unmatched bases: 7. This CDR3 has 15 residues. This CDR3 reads CASSEIGTGGSPQHF. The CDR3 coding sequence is TGTGCCAGCAGTGAAATAGGGACAGGGGGATCCCCCCAGCATTTT.

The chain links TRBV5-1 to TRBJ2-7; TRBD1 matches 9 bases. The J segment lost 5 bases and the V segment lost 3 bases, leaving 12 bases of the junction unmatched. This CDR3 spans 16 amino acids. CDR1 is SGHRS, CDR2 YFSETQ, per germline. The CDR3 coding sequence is TGCGCCAGCAGCTGGGTTAAGGGACAGGGTGGCCACGAGCAGTACTTC. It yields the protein CASSWVKGQGGHEQYF.